This T cell receptor beta chain was obtained from a study of T cell changes during pregnancy in multiple sclerosis. Clones were read by immunoSEQ multiplex PCR, and TCRdb kept only the in-frame ones, dropping some. The repertoire holds around 52,000 clones, about 92% seen once, with around 0.16% in the top ten. The CDR3 is 15 residues long. V was cut by 0 bases and J by 0 bases, with 7 bases left in between. Germline CDR1 SGHKS, CDR2 YYEKEE (reference sequence). Material: CD4+ T cells from peripheral blood mononuclear cells, obtained after pregnancy. The clonotype originates from a female donor in good health, enrolled as a control in a pregnancy study. This chain uses TRBV5-5 with TRBJ2-1; D call uncertain. Written as DNA, the CDR3 is TGTGCCAGCAGCTTGGGAACAGCCTCCTACAATGAGCAGTTCTTC. The encoded protein is CASSLGTASYNEQFF. Looking up the rest from reference TRBV5-5 and TRBJ2-1 gives the full variable domain: DAGVTQSPTHLIKTRGQQVTLRCSPISGHKSVSWYQQVLGQGPQFIFQYYEKEERGRGNFPDRFSARQFPNYSSELNVNALLLGDSALYLCASSLGTASYNEQFFGPGTRLTVL.